The 5 T cell receptor beta chains below were found in one sample sequenced in a study of response to subunit inactivated influenza vaccine. MiXCR was run by TCRdb on the RT-PCR reads, yielding one entry per CDR3 protein. Among 500,000 or so distinct CDR3 sequences listed, roughly 11% were seen once. Sequenced here: PBMCs from blood, sampled more than 35 days after vaccination. These receptors came from a man aged 45-65 years who received an inactivated influenza vaccine.

This clonotype appeared a few times. The chain is built from TRBV10-3 and TRBJ2-5; D gene uncertain. Between the trimmed V and J ends, which lost 4 bases and 5 bases, there was a span of 11 bases. The CDR3 sequence is 13 residues long. Looked up from germline, CDR1 is ENHRY and CDR2 is SYGVKD. In DNA form, the CDR3 reads TGTGCCATCAGTGTTGGGAAGATGGAGACCCAGTACTTC. Amino acid sequence: CAISVGKMETQYF.

The chain combines TRBV5-1 with TRBJ2-5; unclear D gene. The germline gives CDR1 SGHRS, CDR2 YFSETQ. The CDR3 is 15 amino acids. Trimming pared 0 bases from V and 1 base from J, leaving 10 bases between. CDR3 nucleotide sequence: TGCGCCAGCAGCTTGGTGGCCCGGGCCCAAGAGACCCAGTACTTC. This encodes CASSLVARAQETQYF.

The chain uses TRBV20-1 and TRBJ2-2; 10 nucleotides match TRBD1. The CDR3 length is 14 residues. CDR1 is DFQATT, CDR2 SNEGSKA, per germline (reference sequence). The CDR3 protein is CRARQGARDGELFF. CDR3 DNA sequence: TGCAGAGCCAGACAGGGGGCGCGTGACGGGGAGCTGTTTTTT.

This clonotype appeared many times. V gene TRBV7-9 combines with J gene TRBJ2-2; D is uncertain. This CDR3 comprises 11 residues. Germline V gives CDR1 SEHNR, CDR2 FQNEAQ (reference sequence). The germline V and J ends were trimmed by 2 bases and 7 bases, with 2 bases remaining between them. The CDR3, as DNA: TGTGCCAGCAGCTTACTCGGGGAGCTGTTTTTT. Its translation: CASSLLGELFF.

V is TRBV29-1 and J is TRBJ2-7, with 8 bases aligning to TRBD2. The germline V gene has CDR1 SQVTM and CDR2 ANQGSEA. Trimming took 7 bases from V and 9 from J; bases not matched to a gene: 14. The CDR3 is 13 residues long. CDR3 nucleotide sequence: TGCAGCGCGGCGACTAGCGCCGAGGGTAGGCAGTACTTC. It yields the protein CSAATSAEGRQYF.